This record looks at one T cell receptor beta chain sequence and its context. The sample's time point: baseline pretreatment blood. Treatment specified: 15 Gy SBRT to primary tumor, nephrectomy 4 weeks later. CDR3 size: 15 residues. Trimming removed 0 bases from V and 5 bases from J, with 8 bases in between. In germline, CDR1 is LGHNA, CDR2 YSLEER. The record originates from a study of radiation and T cells in renal cell carcinoma. The method was immunoSEQ multiplex PCR; TCRdb's version includes in-frame clones alone and lacks a portion of them. The data hold tens of thousands of clones, with 80% observed a single time.

Material: blood, obtained from a patient whose treatment included radiotherapy and nephrectomy. The clonotype was recovered from a man aged 55 to 70 with renal cell carcinoma. The chain links TRBV4-3 to TRBJ2-6; D gene unclear. The chain's CDR3 is CASSQELLRANVLTF. In DNA, the CDR3 is TGCGCCAGCAGCCAAGAACTACTCAGGGCCAACGTCCTGACTTTC.